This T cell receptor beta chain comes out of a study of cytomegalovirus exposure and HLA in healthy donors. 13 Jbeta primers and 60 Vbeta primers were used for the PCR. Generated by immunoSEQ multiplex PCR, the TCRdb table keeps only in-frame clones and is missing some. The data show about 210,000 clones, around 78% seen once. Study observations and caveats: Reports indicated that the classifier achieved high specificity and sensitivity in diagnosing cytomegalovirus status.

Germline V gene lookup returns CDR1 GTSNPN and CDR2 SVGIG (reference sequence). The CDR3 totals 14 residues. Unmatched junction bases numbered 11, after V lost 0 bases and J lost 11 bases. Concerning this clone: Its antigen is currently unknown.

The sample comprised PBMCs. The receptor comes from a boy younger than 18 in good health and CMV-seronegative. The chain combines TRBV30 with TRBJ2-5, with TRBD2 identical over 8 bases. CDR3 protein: CAWSVPGGAGEQYF. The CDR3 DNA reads TGTGCCTGGAGTGTACCGGGAGGGGCCGGAGAGCAGTACTTC.